Below are 5 T cell receptor beta chains sequenced from a single sample in a study of T cells in Graves' hyperthyroidism and ophthalmopathy (dated by TCRdb to about 2019). The library relied on multiplex PCR. Sequencing used an Illumina HiSeq 2000. Amplification of TCR beta CDR3 regions was carried out from RNA transcripts. A first-round RT-PCR of the TCR CDR3 used the HTBI primer set with the Qiagen OneStep RT-PCR kit. Using fastp trimming at Q25 and MiXCR clonotype assembly, TCRdb reanalyzed the public sequencing data and kept in-frame beta chains. Each CDR3 protein gets just one entry, which takes the most common genes and DNA from the rows behind it. The sample has under 650,000 distinct CDR3 sequences on record, about 17% of them singletons. The ten largest make up less than 4.5% of the sample. What was sequenced was blood. These receptors originate from a woman aged 30 to 39 with Graves' hyperthyroidism.

The chain links TRBV20-1 to TRBJ1-1, with no clear D. CDR3 length equals 13 residues. V lost 3 bases to trimming and J lost 5 bases, with 13 bases between them. CDR1 and CDR2 (germline): DFQATT, SNEGSKA (reference sequence). The CDR3 sequence is CSARAGRQTEAFF. In nucleotides, the CDR3 is TGCAGTGCTAGGGCGGGGAGGCAGACTGAAGCTTTCTTT.

This clonotype has at least ten counts. The chain links TRBV11-2 to TRBJ1-1; D gene ambiguous. Germline V gene sequence: CDR1 SGHAT, CDR2 FQNNGV. The V gene lost 0 bases and the J gene lost 4 bases, with 9 bases spanning the gap. This CDR3 has 14 amino acids. CDR3 nucleotides: TGTGCCAGCAGCTTAGAACTCGGAAGCACTGAAGCTTTCTTT. Translation: CASSLELGSTEAFF.

The chain uses TRBV20-1 and TRBJ1-1, with D perhaps TRBD1 (5 bases). Deletions cut 1 base from V and 11 bases from J, with 17 bases between. The length of the CDR3 is 13 residues. Per the germline V gene, CDR1 is DFQATT and CDR2 is SNEGSKA (reference sequence). CDR3 nucleotide sequence: TGCAGTGCTAGAGGGGACGGCGCCCTAATCGCTTTCTTT. This translates into CSARGDGALIAFF.

This clonotype was observed a handful of times. The germline gene is not matched at one end of the junction; a read error may be the cause. The chain combines TRBV7-9 with TRBJ2-1; 11 bases are a match to TRBD2. CDR1 is SEHNR, CDR2 FQNEAQ, per germline (reference sequence). This CDR3 region has 12 residues. DNA of the CDR3: TGTGCCAGCAGCCTAGCGGGGGGCCAGCAGTTCTTC. Its translation is CASSLAGGQQFF.

In its sample, this clonotype was seen once. The chain combines TRBV6-5 with TRBJ2-5; weak D call: TRBD2 (6 bases). The germline gives CDR1 MNHEY, CDR2 SVGAGI. V was cut by 7 bases and J by 14 bases, with 20 bases left in between. The CDR3 covers 12 residues. DNA of the CDR3: TGTGCCAGCACTTTAACCGGGGGAGCCCTCTACTTC. Amino acids: CASTLTGGALYF.